This T cell receptor (beta chain) stems from a study of shared clonotypes between healthy human individuals. V was shortened by 0 bases and J by 4 bases, with 13 bases between the two germline ends. This CDR3 region has 16 residues. Germline lookup yields CDR1 SGHNT and CDR2 YYREEE (reference sequence). Sequencing used immunoSEQ multiplex PCR; TCRdb keeps in-frame clones, though not all of them. The data contain about 1.1 million clones, about 72% of them singletons. Specimen: memory CD4+ T cells from PBMCs. Noted subset: CD45RA-negative fraction. The clonotype comes from a man younger than 35 in good health. Some clones in this sample may be carry-over from other donors' samples. The V and J genes are TRBV5-4 and TRBJ2-2; D possibly corresponds to TRBD2 (5 bases). CDR3 sequence reads: CASSLVQTRVTGELFF. The DNA of the CDR3 is TGTGCCAGCAGCTTGGTACAGACGAGGGTCACCGGGGAGCTGTTTTTT.